This T cell receptor beta chain is from a study of blood T cells in healthy people across ages. Study overall: Using template switching, researchers captured about one barcoded beta molecule for each two T cells.

The germline gives CDR1 MDHEN, CDR2 SYDVKM. This CDR3 spans 11 amino acids. V was shortened by 2 bases and J by 7 bases, with 5 bases between the two germline ends. A sample-barcoded 5' primer and a J-beta primer mix were used in a second PCR of roughly 6 to 11 cycles. TCRdb itself ran the 5' RACE reads through MiXCR, one entry per CDR3 protein. The table records 850,000 to 1,300,000 distinct CDR3 sequences, 40% to 50% of them present only once. This receptor was obtained from a woman between 55 and 75 years old in good health. The gene calls are TRBV28 and TRBJ1-2; D gene uncertain. The specimen sequenced was blood. CDR3 loop: CASSLIGGYTF. CDR3 coding DNA: TGTGCCAGCAGTTTAATTGGTGGCTACACCTTC.